One and the same sample provided the 5 T cell receptor beta chains below, sequenced in a study of Ad26.COV2.S vaccination and SARS-CoV-2 variants. Assay: immunoSEQ multiplex PCR; the TCRdb copy retains only in-frame clones and omits some. Among some 180,000 clones listed, approximately 88% were seen once. Specimen: peripheral blood, collected after recovery from COVID-19. These receptors came from a human donor who had recovered from COVID-19.

This chain connects TRBV19 to TRBJ2-3, with TRBD2 as a possible D gene (6 bases). Germline V gene sequence: CDR1 LNHDA, CDR2 SQIVND (reference sequence). This CDR3 spans 15 amino acids. V was trimmed by 4 bases and J by 1 base, leaving 12 bases between them. The chain's CDR3 is CASSTRTTGTDTQYF. Written as DNA, the CDR3 is TGTGCCAGTAGTACAAGGACTACCGGCACAGATACGCAGTATTTT.

The chain uses TRBV6-5 and TRBJ1-1; TRBD1 agrees at 7 bases. The V gene's germline CDR1 is MNHEY and CDR2 SVGAGI. CDR3 length equals 14 residues. V trimming: 7 bases; J trimming: 6 bases; junction bases outside the gene matches: 11. The CDR3 coding sequence is TGTGCCAGCACCCCTGACAGGGAGATTCCTGAAGCTTTCTTT. It codes for CASTPDREIPEAFF.

This sequence joins TRBV5-6 and TRBJ2-7, with D possibly TRBD1 on 6 matching bases. Trimming stripped 4 bases from V and 0 bases from J, with 17 bases between. CDR3 size: 16 residues. CDR1 and CDR2 from the germline V gene are SGHDT and YYEEEE. CDR3 residues: CASSPKGTLLSYEQYF. CDR3 nucleotides: TGTGCCAGCAGCCCCAAGGGGACACTCCTCTCCTACGAGCAGTACTTC.

CDR3 bases: TGTGCCAGCTCGCGAACAGGGGCCTATGGCTACACCTTC. Protein sequence: CASSRTGAYGYTF. This chain connects TRBV18 to TRBJ1-2; 7 bases map to TRBD1. Germline CDR1 and CDR2: KGHSH and LQKENI. The junction had 5 bases not matched to a gene; V was cut back by 6 bases and J by 4 bases. CDR3 length: 13 residues. Supplemented by reference TRBV18 and TRBJ1-2, the full variable domain reads NAGVMQNPRHLVRRRGQEARLRCSPMKGHSHVYWYRQLPEEGLKFMVYLQKENIIDESGMPKERFSAEFPKEGPSILRIQQVVRGDSAAYFCASSRTGAYGYTFGSGTRLTVV.

The chain links TRBV6-5 to TRBJ2-7, with unresolved D. Per the germline V gene, CDR1 is MNHEY and CDR2 is SVGAGI. V dropped 8 bases and J dropped 0 bases, with 8 bases sitting between them. The CDR3 totals 12 residues. This chain's CDR3 is CASQQTSYEQYF. The CDR3 DNA reads TGTGCCAGCCAACAGACCTCCTACGAGCAGTACTTC.